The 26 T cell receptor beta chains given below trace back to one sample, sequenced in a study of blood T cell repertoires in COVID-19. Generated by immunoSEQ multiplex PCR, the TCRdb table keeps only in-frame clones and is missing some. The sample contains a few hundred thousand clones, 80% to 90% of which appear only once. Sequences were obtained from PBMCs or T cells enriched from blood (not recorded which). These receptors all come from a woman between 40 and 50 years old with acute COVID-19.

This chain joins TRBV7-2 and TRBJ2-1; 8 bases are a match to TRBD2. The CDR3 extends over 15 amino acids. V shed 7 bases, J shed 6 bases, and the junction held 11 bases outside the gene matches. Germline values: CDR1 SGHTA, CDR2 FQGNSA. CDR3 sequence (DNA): TGTGCCAGCACCCAGACCGGGACTAGGGGCAATGAGCAGTTCTTC. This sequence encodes CASTQTGTRGNEQFF.

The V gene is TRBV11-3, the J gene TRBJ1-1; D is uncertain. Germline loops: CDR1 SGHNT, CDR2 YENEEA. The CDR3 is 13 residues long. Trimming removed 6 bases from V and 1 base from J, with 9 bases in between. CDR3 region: CASSPHSNTEAFF. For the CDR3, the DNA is TGTGCCAGCAGTCCTCACTCGAACACTGAAGCTTTCTTT.

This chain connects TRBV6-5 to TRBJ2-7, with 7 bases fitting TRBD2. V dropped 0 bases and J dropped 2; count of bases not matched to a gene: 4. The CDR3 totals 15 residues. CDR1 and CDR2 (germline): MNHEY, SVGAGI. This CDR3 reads CASSYSGGGPYEQYF. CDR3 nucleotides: TGTGCCAGCAGTTACTCTGGGGGAGGGCCCTACGAGCAGTACTTC.

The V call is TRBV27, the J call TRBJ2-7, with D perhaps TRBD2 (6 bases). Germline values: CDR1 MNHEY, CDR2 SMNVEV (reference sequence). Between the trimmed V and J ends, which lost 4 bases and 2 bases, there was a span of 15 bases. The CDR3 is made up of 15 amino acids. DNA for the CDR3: TGTGCCAGCAGTTCTAAGCAGGGAGGCGCCTACGAGCAGTACTTC. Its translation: CASSSKQGGAYEQYF.

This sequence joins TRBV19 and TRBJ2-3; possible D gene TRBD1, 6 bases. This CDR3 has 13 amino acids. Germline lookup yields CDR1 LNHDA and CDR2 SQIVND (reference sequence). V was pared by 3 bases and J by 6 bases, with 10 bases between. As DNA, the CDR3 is TGTGCCAGTAGTATTCAGGGGATGGATACGCAGTATTTT. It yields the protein CASSIQGMDTQYF.

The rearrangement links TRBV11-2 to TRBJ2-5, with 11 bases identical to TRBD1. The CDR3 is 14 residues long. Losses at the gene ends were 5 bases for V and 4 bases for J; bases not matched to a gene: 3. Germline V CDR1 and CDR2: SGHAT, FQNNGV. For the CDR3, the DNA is TGTGCCAGCAGCCGCGGGACAGGGGGAGAGACCCAGTACTTC. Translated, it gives CASSRGTGGETQYF. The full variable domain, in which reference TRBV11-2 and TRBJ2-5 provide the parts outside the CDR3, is EAGVAQSPRYKIIEKRQSVAFWCNPISGHATLYWYQQILGQGPKLLIQFQNNGVVDDSQLPKDRFSAERLKGVDSTLKIQPAKLEDSAVYLCASSRGTGGETQYFGPGTRLLVL.

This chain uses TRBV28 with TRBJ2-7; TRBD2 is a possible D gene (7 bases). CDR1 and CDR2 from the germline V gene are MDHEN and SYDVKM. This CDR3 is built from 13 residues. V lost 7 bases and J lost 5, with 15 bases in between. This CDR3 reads CASNPGGGHEQYF. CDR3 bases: TGTGCCAGCAACCCTGGGGGGGGCCACGAGCAGTACTTC.

CDR3 in amino acids: CASNRMTNTGELFF. CDR3 nucleotide sequence: TGTGCCAGCAATAGAATGACGAACACCGGGGAGCTGTTTTTT. This chain links TRBV7-8 with TRBJ2-2; no firm D call. CDR1 is SGHVS and CDR2 is FQNEAQ in the germline V gene. The ends were cut back, 7 bases at V and 0 bases at J, with 9 bases in the middle. The CDR3 spans 14 residues.

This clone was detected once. The CDR3: CASSPGATHREQYF. In DNA, the CDR3 is TGTGCCAGCAGCCCAGGGGCCACCCATCGCGAGCAGTACTTC. The gene calls are TRBV5-6 and TRBJ2-7; possible D gene TRBD1, 6 bases. Trimming took 4 bases from V and 6 from J, leaving 17 bases between them. This CDR3 is 14 amino acids long. Germline-derived CDR1 and CDR2 are SGHDT and YYEEEE. The whole variable domain, filled in from reference TRBV5-6 and TRBJ2-7, reads DAGVTQSPTHLIKTRGQQVTLRCSPKSGHDTVSWYQQALGQGPQFIFQYYEEEERQRGNFPDRFSGHQFPNYSSELNVNALLLGDSALYLCASSPGATHREQYFGPGTRLTVT.

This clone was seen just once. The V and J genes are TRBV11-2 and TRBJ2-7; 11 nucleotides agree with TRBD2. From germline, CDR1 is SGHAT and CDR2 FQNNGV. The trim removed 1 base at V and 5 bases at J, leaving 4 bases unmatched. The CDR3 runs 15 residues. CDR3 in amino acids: CASSLVSGRAHEQYF. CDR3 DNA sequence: TGTGCCAGCAGCTTAGTTAGCGGGAGGGCACACGAGCAGTACTTC.

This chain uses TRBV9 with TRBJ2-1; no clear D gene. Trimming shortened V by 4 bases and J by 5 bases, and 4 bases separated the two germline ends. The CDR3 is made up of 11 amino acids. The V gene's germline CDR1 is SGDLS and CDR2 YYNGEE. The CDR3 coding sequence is TGTGCCAGCAGCTCGGACAATGAGCAGTTCTTC. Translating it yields CASSSDNEQFF.

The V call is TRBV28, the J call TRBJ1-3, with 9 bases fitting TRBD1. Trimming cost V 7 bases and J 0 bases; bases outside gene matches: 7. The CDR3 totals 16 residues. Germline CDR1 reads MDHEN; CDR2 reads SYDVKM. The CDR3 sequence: CASIGQGLSSGNTIYF. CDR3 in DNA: TGTGCCAGCATCGGACAGGGGCTAAGCTCTGGAAACACCATATATTTT.

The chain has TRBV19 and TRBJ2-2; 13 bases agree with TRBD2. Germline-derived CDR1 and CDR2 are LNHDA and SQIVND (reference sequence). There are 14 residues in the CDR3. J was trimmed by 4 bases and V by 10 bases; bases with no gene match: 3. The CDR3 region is CATGLAGVTGELFF. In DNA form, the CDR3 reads TGTGCCACCGGACTAGCGGGAGTCACCGGGGAGCTGTTTTTT.

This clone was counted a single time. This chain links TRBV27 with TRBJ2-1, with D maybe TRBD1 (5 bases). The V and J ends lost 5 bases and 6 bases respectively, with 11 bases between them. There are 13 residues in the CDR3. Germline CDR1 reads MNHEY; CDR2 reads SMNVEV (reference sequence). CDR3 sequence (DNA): TGTGCCAGCAGTATGGCCCAGGGCAATGAGCAGTTCTTC. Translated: CASSMAQGNEQFF.

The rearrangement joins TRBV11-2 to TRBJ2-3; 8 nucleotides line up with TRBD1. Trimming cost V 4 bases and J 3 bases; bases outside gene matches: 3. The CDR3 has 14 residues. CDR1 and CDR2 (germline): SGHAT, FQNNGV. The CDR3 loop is CASSWTGRTDTQYF. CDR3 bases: TGTGCCAGCAGCTGGACAGGGCGGACAGATACGCAGTATTTT.

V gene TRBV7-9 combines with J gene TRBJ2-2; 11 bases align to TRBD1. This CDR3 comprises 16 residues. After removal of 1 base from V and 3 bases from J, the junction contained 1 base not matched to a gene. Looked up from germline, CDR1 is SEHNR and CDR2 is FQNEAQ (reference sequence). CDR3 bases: TGTGCCAGCAGCTTAGGGACAGGGGGCGACACCGGGGAGCTGTTTTTT. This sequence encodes CASSLGTGGDTGELFF.

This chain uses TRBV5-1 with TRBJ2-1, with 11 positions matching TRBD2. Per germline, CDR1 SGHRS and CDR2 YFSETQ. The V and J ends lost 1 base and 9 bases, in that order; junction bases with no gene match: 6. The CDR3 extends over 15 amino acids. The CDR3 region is CASSLLLAGGGEQFF. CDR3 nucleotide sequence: TGCGCCAGCAGCTTGCTTCTAGCGGGGGGAGGTGAGCAGTTCTTC.

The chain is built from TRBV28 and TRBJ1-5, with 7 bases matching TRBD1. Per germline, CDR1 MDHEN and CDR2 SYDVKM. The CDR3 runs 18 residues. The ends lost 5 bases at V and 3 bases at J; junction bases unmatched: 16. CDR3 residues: CASSGRVQGRWNNQPQHF. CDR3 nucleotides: TGTGCCAGCAGTGGGCGGGTACAGGGGCGGTGGAACAATCAGCCCCAGCATTTT.

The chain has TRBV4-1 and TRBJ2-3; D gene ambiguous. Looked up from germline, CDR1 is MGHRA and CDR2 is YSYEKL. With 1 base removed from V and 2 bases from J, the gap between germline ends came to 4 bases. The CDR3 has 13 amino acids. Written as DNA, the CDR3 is TGCGCCAGCAGCCAAGTAGTCACAGATACGCAGTATTTT. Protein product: CASSQVVTDTQYF.

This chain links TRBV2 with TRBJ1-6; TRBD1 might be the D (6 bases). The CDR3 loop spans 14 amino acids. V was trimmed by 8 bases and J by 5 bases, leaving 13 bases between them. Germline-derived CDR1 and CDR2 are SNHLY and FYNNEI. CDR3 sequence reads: CASGGALNNSPLHF. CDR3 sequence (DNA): TGTGCCAGCGGGGGGGCCCTAAATAATTCACCCCTCCACTTT. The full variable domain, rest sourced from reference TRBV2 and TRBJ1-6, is EPEVTQTPSHQVTQMGQEVILRCVPISNHLYFYWYRQILGQKVEFLVSFYNNEISEKSEIFDDQFSVERPDGSNFTLKIRSTKLEDSAMYFCASGGALNNSPLHFGNGTRLTVT.

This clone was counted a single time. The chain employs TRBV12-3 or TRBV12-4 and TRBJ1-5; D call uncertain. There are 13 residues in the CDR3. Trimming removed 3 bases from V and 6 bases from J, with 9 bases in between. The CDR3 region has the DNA TGTGCCAGCAGTTTCGAGGTCGGTCAGCCCCAGCATTTT. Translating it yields CASSFEVGQPQHF.

The CDR3 DNA is TGTGCCAGCAGCAAAGGGACTAGCGGATCCTACAATGAGCAGTTCTTC. Its translation: CASSKGTSGSYNEQFF. J is TRBJ2-1 and V is TRBV7-9, with 11 bases fitting TRBD2. V dropped 5 bases and J dropped 1; count of bases not matched to a gene: 4. The length of the CDR3 is 16 residues. CDR1 and CDR2 from the germline V gene are SEHNR and FQNEAQ (reference sequence).

CDR3: CASQTPPDNFNYGYTF. The CDR3 DNA reads TGTGCCAGCCAAACTCCACCGGACAACTTTAACTATGGCTACACCTTC. This chain links TRBV2 with TRBJ1-2; tentative D call: TRBD1 (5 bases). The V end was cut by 8 bases, the J end by 1 base, with 20 bases between. The CDR3 sequence is 16 residues long. Germline CDR1 reads SNHLY; CDR2 reads FYNNEI. The full variable domain, in which reference TRBV2 and TRBJ1-2 provide the parts outside the CDR3, is EPEVTQTPSHQVTQMGQEVILRCVPISNHLYFYWYRQILGQKVEFLVSFYNNEISEKSEIFDDQFSVERPDGSNFTLKIRSTKLEDSAMYFCASQTPPDNFNYGYTFGSGTRLTVV.

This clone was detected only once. The CDR3 DNA reads TGTGCCAGCAGTCTCCAGGGGGACGAGCAGTACTTC. This sequence encodes CASSLQGDEQYF. J is TRBJ2-7 and V is TRBV27; 7 nucleotides agree with TRBD1. Germline CDR1 is MNHEY and CDR2 is SMNVEV (reference sequence). The junction had 3 bases not matched to a gene; V was cut back by 5 bases and J by 5 bases. This CDR3 contains 12 residues.

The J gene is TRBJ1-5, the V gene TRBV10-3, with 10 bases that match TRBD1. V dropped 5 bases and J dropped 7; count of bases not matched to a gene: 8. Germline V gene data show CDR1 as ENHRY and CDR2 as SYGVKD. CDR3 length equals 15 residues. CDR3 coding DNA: TGTGCCATCAGTCCGACAGGGGGCGTAAAACAGCCCCAGCATTTT. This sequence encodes CAISPTGGVKQPQHF.

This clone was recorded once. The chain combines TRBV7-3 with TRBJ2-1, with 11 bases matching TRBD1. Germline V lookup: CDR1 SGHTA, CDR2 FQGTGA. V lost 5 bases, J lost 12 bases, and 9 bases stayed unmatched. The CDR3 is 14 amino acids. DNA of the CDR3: TGTGCCAGCAGCCTGGGACAGGGGGTGGATGGGCAGTTCTTC. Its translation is CASSLGQGVDGQFF.